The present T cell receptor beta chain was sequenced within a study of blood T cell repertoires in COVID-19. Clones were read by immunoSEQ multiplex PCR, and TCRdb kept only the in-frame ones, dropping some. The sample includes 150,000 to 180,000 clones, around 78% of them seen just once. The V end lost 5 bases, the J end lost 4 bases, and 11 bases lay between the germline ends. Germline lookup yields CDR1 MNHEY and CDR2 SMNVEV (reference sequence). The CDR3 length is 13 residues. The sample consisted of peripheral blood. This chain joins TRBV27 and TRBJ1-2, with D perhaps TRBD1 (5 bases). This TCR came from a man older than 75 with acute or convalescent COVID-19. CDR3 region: CASSVSRGYGYTF. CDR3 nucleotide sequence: TGTGCCAGCAGTGTCTCTAGGGGCTATGGCTACACCTTC.